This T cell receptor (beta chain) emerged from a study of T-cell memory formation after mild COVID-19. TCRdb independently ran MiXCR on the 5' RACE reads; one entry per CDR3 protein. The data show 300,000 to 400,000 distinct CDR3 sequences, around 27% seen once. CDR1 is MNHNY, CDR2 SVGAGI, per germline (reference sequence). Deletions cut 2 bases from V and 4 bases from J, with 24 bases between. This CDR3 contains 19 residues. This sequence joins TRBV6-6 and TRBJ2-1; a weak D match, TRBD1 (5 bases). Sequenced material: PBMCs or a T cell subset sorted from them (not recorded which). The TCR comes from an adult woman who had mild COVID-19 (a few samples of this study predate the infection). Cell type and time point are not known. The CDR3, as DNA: TGTGCCAGCAGTTACCAAGCCGCGGCAGGGTATTTGGGTTACAATGAGCAGTTCTTC. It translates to CASSYQAAAGYLGYNEQFF.